The T cell receptor beta chain under discussion was sequenced for a study of OX40 agonist ivuxolimab in advanced cancers. The CDR3 consists of 14 residues. The germline V gene has CDR1 SGDLS and CDR2 YYNGEE. With V trimmed by 2 bases and J by 4 bases, 4 bases remained unmatched. The method was immunoSEQ multiplex PCR; TCRdb's version includes in-frame clones alone and lacks a portion of them. The table has around 60,000 clones, around 93% seen once. People who had autoimmune disease history or systemic immunosuppression were excluded. Source: CD4+ or CD8+ T cells sorted from blood, taken in a trial of the OX40 agonist ivuxolimab. The sequence came from an adult with an advanced solid tumor such as melanoma, head and neck, liver or kidney cancer. The V and J genes are TRBV9 and TRBJ2-3; TRBD1 matches at 7 bases. CDR3 in amino acids: CASSVQGQADTQYF. The CDR3 DNA is TGTGCCAGCAGCGTGCAAGGACAGGCAGATACGCAGTATTTT. Complete variable domain (other parts from reference TRBV9 and TRBJ2-3): DSGVTQTPKHLITATGQRVTLRCSPRSGDLSVYWYQQSLDQGLQFLIQYYNGEERAKGNILERFSAQQFPDLHSELNLSSLELGDSALYFCASSVQGQADTQYFGPGTRLTVL.